This T cell receptor (beta chain) was sequenced during a study of long-term antiretroviral therapy in people with HIV (dated by TCRdb to 2021 to 2024). Background for the entire study: Collection of the earliest samples took place about a decade ahead of the 2015 WHO recommendation for immediate ART, at a time when ART was typically delayed until CD4 counts fell. A retrospective serial study tested whether changes in peripheral blood TRB repertoire composition and diversity were associated with ART initiation and durable HIV suppression. A total of approximately 200 cryopreserved PBMC samples came from roughly 30 adults with confirmed HIV infection and were collected serially over a mean of about six years (range 1-12). Of the roughly 30 participants with HIV, ten to eleven were female. No cross-contamination during QIAcube processing was seen in test extractions of a monoclonal T-cell line run alongside 30 or so polyclonal samples. Study-wide conclusions, independent of this receptor: At every time point, the repertoire was dominated by expanded TRB clones first identified before ART initiation, although this dominance fluctuated and, in many PLHIV, declined after ART. Inferences about post-ART repertoire changes were limited because no data were available on ART adherence, viral resistance or therapy changes. Starting ART was linked to a significant rise in TRB diversity, yet even after long-term ART the diversity remained significantly lower than in transplant donor controls. CDR3 length ranges in HIV repertoires were narrower than in controls, and network structure suggested an antigen-experienced repertoire with only a slight naive shift after ART. The samples span the years 2004 to 2017, and the ART regimens used may be less effective than current regimens. Since PBMC availability was limited, sequencing covered only the TCR beta chain, with no alpha chain pairing. Because pre-ART samples had limited cell numbers, unsorted PBMC were profiled rather than sorted CD4+ and CD8+ T cells.

Inclusion was restricted to participants for whom at least one PBMC sample before ART initiation and at least two post-ART samples were available. Treatment was received in the United States of America by all participants with HIV. Cryopreserved samples of roughly 0.95-10 million PBMC were thawed and washed before DNA extraction. At the time of the earliest PBMC sample, participants with HIV were aged between roughly 20 and 54 years. PBMC samples from each participant spanned 1-4 timepoints before ART initiation and 2-8 timepoints after ART initiation, with a median of 7 samples. For every participant, serial HIV viral load, CD4+ T-cell count, ART history and demographic data were obtained. A Qiagen kit on a QIAcube was used to extract genomic DNA from unsorted PBMC, with samples processed in batches of 12. The immunoSEQ hsTCRB v3.0 assay was used at survey level resolution for TRB variable region sequencing. A depth of roughly 40,000-55,000 T-cell genomes per sample was targeted for TRB sequencing. TRB libraries were pooled and sequenced on an Illumina MiSeq using a v3 150-cycle kit. The paper's data handling went like this. Repertoire analysis ran in R within a reproducible Nextflow workflow covering QC, data transformation and analysis. Custom analyses were implemented in LymphoSeq2, an R package for AIRR-Seq data exploration. A few samples yielding fewer than 5000 total TRB sequences were excluded, leaving approximately 200 analyzed HIV repertoires. Among the 188 retained HIV repertoires, 59 were collected before ART initiation and roughly 130 were collected after ART initiation. Repertoires were downsampled to 5000 TRB nucleotide sequences, with summary statistics averaged over 100 downsampling iterations. The analysis kept only TRB sequences whose CDR3 regions were at least seven amino acids long. Two measures captured diversity: a Shannon entropy-derived clonality score and the Gini coefficient. Repertoire networks linked the top 5000 CDR3 amino acid sequences whenever two sequences differed by an edit distance of one. For TRB CDR3 amino acid sequences, antigen specificity groups and MHC restriction were predicted with GLIPH2. To flag known CMV, EBV, HIV or tissue antigen associations, CDR3 amino acid sequences were matched against VDJdb and McPAS-TCR. Pre-ART, post-ART and control groups were compared with Wilcoxon signed-rank tests and Holm-Bonferroni correction. Drawn from immuneACCESS, this table holds only the in-frame rearrangements with V and J called that TCRdb kept. Clones are partly lost; checked studies trace under half to an unresolved V gene and leave the rest unexplained. The V and J calls and clone size were taken over from that table, and D and trimming were inferred from the DNA. This sample holds about 27,000 clones; roughly 80% were observed only once. The ten largest clonotypes hold around 10% of the sample.

Notes on this clone: Its specific antigen is unknown. Base quality data are lacking; no much larger clone is found one base away.

Sequenced material: unsorted PBMCs, taken 0.8 years before starting antiretroviral therapy. The TCR originated in a man aged 18 to 29 with HIV.

The CDR3 sequence is CASSSAGGTFEKLFF. The nucleotide sequence is TGTGCCAGCAGTTCAGCAGGGGGGACGTTTGAAAAACTGTTTTTT. The sequence links TRBV27 to TRBJ1-4, with 7 bases in between that match TRBD1. The germline V gene (reference sequence) supplies CDR1 MNHEY and CDR2 SMNVEV. From cysteine to phenylalanine, the CDR3 is 15 amino acids long. Solely the CDR3 DNA is kept, with 45 bases framed from the first base. V is cut back by 4 bases and J by 7 bases, with 9 bases in the junction unmatched.